The present entry profiles one T cell receptor beta chain with its context. Its antigen is still unknown. Trimming cost V 2 bases and J 11 bases, with 16 bases left between them. The CDR3 runs 14 residues. Looked up from germline, CDR1 is SGHTA and CDR2 is FQGNSA. Enrolled hyperthyroidism patients had a new diagnosis, a duration under 2 months, and an age of 18 to 65. The data stem from a study of Graves' ophthalmopathy and Graves' hyperthyroidism. Findings and caveats of the study: Using a 13-signature model, the authors split ophthalmopathy from stable hyperthyroidism, with roughly 90% sensitivity and 65% to 82% specificity. Most thyroid clonotypes expanded beyond 0.001 frequency were also found in blood.

RNA transcripts were the source from which TCR beta CDR3 regions were amplified. HTBI primers were employed in first-round RT-PCR, then a second-round multiplex PCR followed. Using its own MiXCR run on the multiplex PCR reads, TCRdb lists one record per CDR3 protein. Here the sample spans roughly 1.1 million distinct CDR3 sequences, less than 45% being singletons. The chain employs TRBV7-2 and TRBJ1-5, with D unclear. This TCR came from an adult man with Graves' hyperthyroidism. The sample was peripheral blood or thyroid tissue (not recorded which). The DNA of the CDR3 is TGTGCCAGCAGCTTAAGTCTGGGGTTGGAGACCCAGCATTTT. It translates to CASSLSLGLETQHF.